The 24 T cell receptor beta chains below come from one sample, sequenced in a study of spatial heterogeneity in lung cancer. TCRdb redid the calling of the 5' RACE reads with MiXCR, one entry per CDR3 protein. The sample contains around 75,000 distinct CDR3 sequences, less than 15% of which appear only once. Described time point: sample taken at primary tumor resection. No cells were sorted before sequencing. The whole RNA sequenced was extracted from tumor, nontumor lung or frozen PBMC. The starting material was PBMCs, obtained at surgery. Receptors were obtained from a male donor with early-stage non-small cell lung cancer.

The chain combines TRBV15 with TRBJ2-3; D unresolved. The CDR3 loop spans 12 amino acids. V shed 5 bases and J shed 4 bases, with 7 bases lying between them. Germline loops: CDR1 LNHNV, CDR2 YYDKDF (reference sequence). The CDR3, as DNA: TGTGCCACCAGCGCTCGGGCAGATACGCAGTATTTT. Protein: CATSARADTQYF.

In the case of this clonotype: A much larger clone lies one base from this, so it may be a read error. J is TRBJ1-1 and V is TRBV3-1; D may be TRBD1 (5 bases). The CDR3 is made up of 16 amino acids. Trimming shortened V by 1 base and J by 6 bases, and 18 bases separated the two germline ends. The germline CDR1 and CDR2 sequences are LGHDT and YNNKEL (reference sequence). The CDR3 nucleotides read TGTGCCAGCAGCCAAGTCCGACCGGGGCAGCATTCTGAAGCTTTCTTT. This sequence encodes CASSQVRPGQHSEAFF.

This clonotype was seen many times. V and J are TRBV4-1 and TRBJ1-6; D is possibly TRBD1 (5 bases). This CDR3 comprises 14 residues. Trimming took 3 bases from V and 9 from J, leaving 12 bases between them. Germline V gene sequence: CDR1 MGHRA, CDR2 YSYEKL. CDR3 nucleotide sequence: TGCGCCAGCAGCCACACAGGTACCGGTTCACCCCTCCACTTT. Its protein product is CASSHTGTGSPLHF.

The rearrangement links TRBV18 to TRBJ2-7; 10 positions agree with TRBD1. V was clipped by 3 bases and J by 5 bases; unmatched bases: 7. The CDR3 extends over 15 amino acids. Per the germline V gene, CDR1 is KGHSH and CDR2 is LQKENI. The CDR3 spells CASSPVGTGAHEQYF. CDR3 DNA: TGTGCCAGCTCACCCGTCGGGACAGGGGCCCACGAGCAGTACTTC. Using reference TRBV18 and TRBJ2-7 for the parts outside the CDR3, the full variable domain is NAGVMQNPRHLVRRRGQEARLRCSPMKGHSHVYWYRQLPEEGLKFMVYLQKENIIDESGMPKERFSAEFPKEGPSILRIQQVVRGDSAAYFCASSPVGTGAHEQYFGPGTRLTVT.

Many counts were recorded for this clonotype. V gene TRBV20-1 combines with J gene TRBJ2-1; 7 nucleotides match TRBD1. Unmatched junction bases numbered 6, after V lost 3 bases and J lost 4 bases. The CDR3 spans 14 residues. Germline loops: CDR1 DFQATT, CDR2 SNEGSKA (reference sequence). The CDR3, as DNA: TGCAGTGCTAGTGAGACAGGGATATACAATGAGCAGTTCTTC. Its translation is CSASETGIYNEQFF.

This clonotype was counted a few times. This chain uses TRBV12-3 or TRBV12-4 with TRBJ1-3; possible D gene TRBD1, 5 bases. The CDR3 has 16 amino acids. V was pared by 7 bases and J by 3 bases, with 19 bases between. CDR3 sequence: CASTAGRFVGGNTIYF. As DNA, the CDR3 is TGTGCCAGCACGGCAGGGAGATTCGTTGGTGGAAACACCATATATTTT.

This clonotype came up many times. The chain uses TRBV6-5 and TRBJ2-2; 9 bases are shared with TRBD1. Losses at the gene ends were 0 bases for V and 4 bases for J; bases not matched to a gene: 6. This CDR3 is built from 17 residues. Germline V gives CDR1 MNHEY, CDR2 SVGAGI. The CDR3 DNA follows: TGTGCCAGCAGTTACTCTCGCGACAGGGGGGCCACCGGGGAGCTGTTTTTT. Its protein product is CASSYSRDRGATGELFF.

V usage is TRBV20-1 and J usage is TRBJ2-1; 7 positions match TRBD1. This CDR3 is built from 13 residues. V trimming: 0 bases; J trimming: 7 bases; junction bases outside the gene matches: 3. Germline V gives CDR1 DFQATT, CDR2 SNEGSKA (reference sequence). The CDR3 coding sequence is TGCAGTGCTAGAGAGATACAGGGGAATGAGCAGTTCTTC. This translates into CSAREIQGNEQFF.

A few counts support this clonotype. The chain links TRBV7-2 to TRBJ2-4; D is unresolved. The CDR3 is 14 residues long. With 5 bases removed from V and 1 base from J, the gap between germline ends came to 9 bases. Germline lookup yields CDR1 SGHTA and CDR2 FQGNSA. The CDR3 loop reads CASSPQSAKNIQYF. CDR3 nucleotides: TGTGCCAGCAGCCCCCAAAGTGCCAAAAACATTCAGTACTTC.

This clonotype was seen a handful of times. The chain uses TRBV28 and TRBJ2-6; D tentatively fits TRBD1 or TRBD2 (5 bases each). Trimming left V 6 bases short and J 0 bases short, with 18 bases between. Germline V lookup: CDR1 MDHEN, CDR2 SYDVKM. This CDR3 comprises 18 residues. In DNA form, the CDR3 reads TGTGCCAGCAGCCGTTGGGCAGTGAGGGGCTCTGGGGCCAACGTCCTGACTTTC. Its translation: CASSRWAVRGSGANVLTF.

This clonotype was counted at least ten times. The chain links TRBV18 to TRBJ1-2; 7 bases align to TRBD1. Trimming removed 2 bases from V and 3 bases from J; junction bases left unmatched: 3. CDR3 length: 14 amino acids. Germline lookup yields CDR1 KGHSH and CDR2 LQKENI. CDR3 residues: CASSPDGTDYGYTF. The CDR3 DNA reads as TGTGCCAGCTCACCAGACGGGACAGACTATGGCTACACCTTC.

This clonotype was recorded many times. The chain combines TRBV11-2 with TRBJ1-3, with 7 nucleotides matching TRBD1. Germline assignment: CDR1 SGHAT and CDR2 FQNNGV. This CDR3 has 15 residues. With 5 bases clipped from V and 3 bases from J, the junction kept 7 bases outside the gene matches. The CDR3 protein is CASSHDRGLGNTIYF. The CDR3 coding sequence is TGTGCCAGCAGCCACGATAGGGGGCTTGGAAACACCATATATTTT.

This clonotype appeared a few times. The chain recombines TRBV24-1 with TRBJ2-7, with 7 bases lining up with TRBD1. The CDR3 has 14 residues. With 2 bases clipped from V and 2 bases from J, the junction kept 2 bases outside the gene matches. Looked up from germline, CDR1 is KGHDR and CDR2 is SFDVKD. CDR3 DNA sequence: TGTGCCACCAGTGATTCGACAGGGCCCTACGAGCAGTACTTC. Its translation is CATSDSTGPYEQYF.

This clonotype was seen a few times. The chain has TRBV9 and TRBJ2-5; weak D call: TRBD2 (5 bases). The CDR3 spans 16 residues. Trimming stripped 7 bases from V and 4 bases from J, with 23 bases between. CDR1 and CDR2 (germline): SGDLS, YYNGEE. Here the CDR3 DNA reads TGTGCCAGCGCTCTCCGGGGTCTGGGCCAAGGAGAGACCCAGTACTTC. Encoded protein: CASALRGLGQGETQYF. The full variable domain, completed using reference TRBV9 and TRBJ2-5, is DSGVTQTPKHLITATGQRVTLRCSPRSGDLSVYWYQQSLDQGLQFLIQYYNGEERAKGNILERFSAQQFPDLHSELNLSSLELGDSALYFCASALRGLGQGETQYFGPGTRLLVL.

The rearrangement links TRBV6-4 to TRBJ2-1; TRBD2 agrees at 11 bases. The CDR3 totals 15 residues. Germline assignment: CDR1 MRHNA and CDR2 SNTAGT. V trimming: 0 bases; J trimming: 6 bases; junction bases outside the gene matches: 1. The CDR3 DNA sequence: TGTGCCAGCAGTGACTCTAGCGGGGGGGCCAATGAGCAGTTCTTC. This translates into CASSDSSGGANEQFF.

This clonotype was seen ten or more times. The V call is TRBV25-1, the J call TRBJ2-1; no firm D call. The CDR3 loop spans 11 amino acids. Germline CDR1 reads MGHDK; CDR2 reads SYGVNS. Deletions cut 2 bases from V and 6 bases from J, with 2 bases between. CDR3 coding DNA: TGTGCCAGCAGTGAAGGCAATGAGCAGTTCTTC. Its translation is CASSEGNEQFF.

This clonotype was observed a handful of times. The chain joins TRBV18 to TRBJ1-1, with D possibly TRBD1 on 6 matching bases. The germline CDR1 and CDR2 sequences are KGHSH and LQKENI. V was shortened by 0 bases and J by 0 bases, with 8 bases between the two germline ends. The CDR3 runs 15 residues. The CDR3 bases are TGTGCCAGCTCACCACCGGGGGCCATGAACACTGAAGCTTTCTTT. Translation gives CASSPPGAMNTEAFF.

This clonotype has just a few counts. CDR3 in amino acids: CSARPTARTDTQYF. The CDR3, as DNA: TGCAGTGCTAGACCCACAGCGAGGACAGATACGCAGTATTTT. V is TRBV20-1 and J is TRBJ2-3, with D unclear. In germline, CDR1 is DFQATT, CDR2 SNEGSKA (reference sequence). This CDR3 is 14 amino acids long. The ends were cut back, 2 bases at V and 3 bases at J, with 12 bases in the middle.

The chain uses TRBV5-1 and TRBJ2-6; possibly TRBD1 or TRBD2 for D (5 bases each). This CDR3 spans 15 amino acids. The germline V gene encodes CDR1 SGHRS and CDR2 YFSETQ. Trimming pared 4 bases from V and 2 bases from J, leaving 10 bases between. CDR3: CASSHGTAGANVLTF. The DNA of the CDR3 is TGCGCCAGCAGCCATGGGACGGCTGGGGCCAACGTCCTGACTTTC.

This clonotype was counted between two and nine times. The chain combines TRBV20-1 with TRBJ2-3; perhaps TRBD2 as D (6 bases). The germline V gene encodes CDR1 DFQATT and CDR2 SNEGSKA (reference sequence). V lost 1 base to trimming and J lost 7 bases, with 21 bases between them. The CDR3 runs 16 residues. CDR3 residues: CSARVGGALVPNTQYF. CDR3 DNA: TGCAGTGCTAGAGTGGGGGGAGCCCTGGTCCCTAATACGCAGTATTTT.

The J gene is TRBJ2-5, the V gene TRBV6-1, with 9 bases lining up with TRBD1. V was pared by 7 bases and J by 2 bases, with 14 bases of the junction left unmatched. Germline V gene lookup returns CDR1 MNHNS and CDR2 SASEGT. This CDR3 comprises 17 residues. This CDR3 reads CASNLLVGQGIQETQYF. As DNA, the CDR3 is TGTGCCAGCAACCTGTTGGTTGGACAGGGGATACAAGAGACCCAGTACTTC.

The chain combines TRBV20-1 with TRBJ1-1; possible D gene TRBD1, 6 bases. The CDR3 covers 14 residues. Germline CDR1 is DFQATT and CDR2 is SNEGSKA (reference sequence). Trimming cost V 5 bases and J 4 bases, with 17 bases left between them. In DNA, the CDR3 is TGCAGTGCTCCGATGGCGGGGGGCGGCACTGAAGCTTTCTTT. Translation gives CSAPMAGGGTEAFF.

The rearrangement joins TRBV14 to TRBJ2-1; the D gene could be TRBD1 or TRBD2 (6 bases each). Per the germline V gene, CDR1 is SGHDN and CDR2 is FVKESK. Trimming left V 4 bases short and J 7 bases short, with 26 bases between. The CDR3 totals 18 residues. Here the CDR3 reads CASSPLWTLEGGRNEQFF. The DNA of the CDR3 is TGTGCCAGCAGCCCCCTTTGGACACTAGAGGGGGGAAGGAATGAGCAGTTCTTC. The full variable domain, in which reference TRBV14 and TRBJ2-1 provide the parts outside the CDR3, is EAGVTQFPSHSVIEKGQTVTLRCDPISGHDNLYWYRRVMGKEIKFLLHFVKESKQDESGMPNNRFLAERTGGTYSTLKVQPAELEDSGVYFCASSPLWTLEGGRNEQFFGPGTRLTVL.

This clonotype was recorded a few times. The chain carries TRBV11-2 and TRBJ2-7; D might be TRBD2 (6 bases). With 3 bases removed from V and 4 bases from J, the gap between germline ends came to 16 bases. There are 15 residues in the CDR3. Per germline, CDR1 SGHAT and CDR2 FQNNGV. The CDR3 sequence is CASSLGLRELYEQYF. In DNA, the CDR3 is TGTGCCAGCAGCTTGGGTTTACGGGAGCTGTACGAGCAGTACTTC.